This TCR beta chain was recorded in a study of blood T cell repertoires in COVID-19. About the research overall: The analysed material was cDNA or gDNA that came from T cells, B-cell-depleted T cells, or PBMCs.

TCRdb keeps only in-frame clones here, not all; method: immunoSEQ multiplex PCR. Here the sample spans around 120,000 clones, approximately 82% being singletons. This receptor was taken from a man between 35 and 55 years old with active or convalescent COVID-19. The specimen sequenced was peripheral blood.

In DNA, the CDR3 is TGTGCCAGCAGTGTTAGCGGGGGGGCCGGTTACGAGCAGTACTTC. It yields the protein CASSVSGGAGYEQYF. V usage is TRBV2 and J usage is TRBJ2-7; 11 nucleotides align to TRBD2. CDR3 length: 15 amino acids. Germline trimming cut 4 bases from V and 4 bases from J; bases unmatched to any gene: 6. Germline V CDR1 and CDR2: SNHLY, FYNNEI.